This TCR beta chain was recovered during a study of blood T cell repertoires in COVID-19. This CDR3 has 15 residues. CDR1 and CDR2 (germline): SGHRS, YFSETQ. The ends were cut back, 0 bases at V and 1 base at J, with 9 bases in the middle. Sequenced by immunoSEQ multiplex PCR; TCRdb stores in-frame clones only, minus some. The sample records under 400,000 clones, 70% to 90% being singletons. The chain is built from TRBV5-1 and TRBJ2-3; D is unclear. The material sequenced was PBMCs or T cells enriched from blood (not recorded which). This clonotype originated in a woman aged 40 to 50 with acute COVID-19. CDR3 loop: CASSLERIGTDTQYF. The CDR3 region has the DNA TGCGCCAGCAGCTTGGAGCGAATTGGCACAGATACGCAGTATTTT.